This T cell receptor (beta chain) was profiled in a study of cytomegalovirus exposure and HLA in healthy donors (dated by TCRdb to the late 2010s). For the study in its entirety: According to an earlier analysis of a few hundred of the donors, 200 million or so T cells yielded 95 million to 140 million unique TCR beta sequences and more than 250 Gb of sequence data. An early release that covered approximately 600 HLA-typed donors contained around 300 gigabases of sequencing data and tens of millions of unique TCR sequences. Of the roughly 400 genotyped donors, 70% to 90% were placed in the genetic ancestry cluster associated with self-reported Caucasian donors. The study aimed to test whether signatures of past pathogen exposure could be identified by cataloging public T cell receptors. The study used immunosequencing to profile the T cell repertoires of approximately 630 subjects and linked those repertoires to cytomegalovirus serostatus. In addition to the first cohort of 666 subjects, a separate validation cohort of 120 different subjects was used. To predict cytomegalovirus infection status, the study brought together high-throughput TCR immunosequencing, statistical association of individual TCRs with disease status, and machine learning. A later analysis re-examined previously published TCR beta repertoires from several hundred donors and added high-resolution HLA genotyping to investigate patterns of TCR occurrence. Rather than using new phenotypic data, the later analysis identified candidate immune exposures from TCR beta sequences and from how often those sequences occurred across donors. In an earlier analysis of 500 to 650 of the donors, high-throughput TCR beta sequencing was used to judge whether each TCR beta V gene segment behaved as functional or pseudogenic. Donor age, sex, ethnicity and CMV serostatus were compiled together with the repertoire data. Genome-wide SNP genotypes for about 60% of the roughly 670 donors were used in a later genetic analysis, which treated that subset as a discovery cohort. All discovery cohort repertoires had been generated using a single sequencing platform. Class I and class II HLA loci were covered by the typing at four-digit resolution. The number of donors typed differed by locus, with about 629-630 for A, B, C, DRB1 and DQB1, around 500 for DQA1, some 570 for DPA1, and around 460 for DPB1. A handful of DR-DQ haplotypes were handled as single units for association and clustering because linkage in the cohort was strong. Among over 350 genotyped donors of the cohort, an average of 235,054 unique TCR beta nucleotide sequences were sequenced per donor, roughly a sixth of them non-productive.

The library was produced with the immunoSEQ multiplex PCR assay. The multiplex PCR relied on a mix of 60 forward primers for TCR Vbeta segments and 13 reverse primers for TCR Jbeta segments. The CDR3 region of rearranged TCR beta genes was amplified from genomic DNA by a multiplex PCR assay. On the Illumina HiSeq System, the amplified TCR beta libraries were sequenced as 87-base-pair reads. Concerning the study's data processing: In a later analysis, 70 million to 95 million unique TCR beta chains were counted across the roughly 670 repertoires, and approximately 11 million of these chains were shared by at least two donors. Raw reads were error-corrected and collapsed into unique sequences with a nearest-neighbor algorithm that merged closely related sequences to remove PCR and sequencing errors. To assign V, D and J gene segments, CDR3 sequences were aligned to IMGT reference sequences. Each retained sequence needed at least a six-nucleotide match to both a V gene segment and a J gene segment. Rearrangements were classified as productive when the CDR3 lacked stop codons and remained in frame with V and J, and all other rearrangements were classified as non-productive. CDR3 was defined according to IMGT convention as the region running from the second conserved V-encoded cysteine to the conserved J-encoded phenylalanine. The earlier analysis of a few hundred of the donors excluded sequences that lacked an unambiguous match to a single V gene segment. An earlier analysis of 587 of the donors classified V segments as functional when productive rearrangements were above 56.7% and as segregating when the standard deviation between donors was above 5%. A statistical classification framework was built to diagnose cytomegalovirus status from the catalog of TCR beta chain sequences. In a later analysis, TCR nucleotide sequences were compared against IMGT/GENE-DB human TR gene sequences so that V and J genes could be assigned. A later analysis assigned CDR3 sequences and most-parsimonious VDJ recombination scenarios with the TCRdist pipeline. In a later analysis, each TCR beta chain was defined by its CDR3 amino acid sequence together with its V-gene family, and reads without a unique V-gene family were excluded. To address suspected cross-contamination and a sequencing artifact, a later analysis removed over 500 highly shared, low-generation-probability nucleotide sequences. In a later analysis, a clonal expansion index was calculated for each public chain from normalized within-repertoire ranks of inferred template counts. Generation probabilities in a later analysis came from a VDJ recombination model fitted to out-of-frame rearrangements, and those results were checked against IGoR. In a later analysis, hypergeometric tests were used to score TCR-TCR, TCR-HLA and TCR-CMV co-occurrence, with a repertoire-size bias correction applied to TCR pairs. A later analysis estimated false discovery rates by permuting HLA or CMV assignments 20 times. In a later analysis, co-occurring TCRs were grouped using DBSCAN, and TCRdist sequence similarity was added for clustering within HLA-allele-positive subsets. Repertoires with fewer than 30,000 or more than 120,000 public chains were left out of co-occurrence clustering, as were four to six repertoires with anomalous nucleotide sharing. TCRdb stores this immuneACCESS table with in-frame sequences only. Part of the clones is absent; in the studies checked, under half of the shortfall reflects unresolved V genes, and no reason is known for the rest. That table furnishes V, J and clone size, whereas the DNA furnished D and trimming. The sample table contains about 130,000 clones; only one count was recorded for around 9.7% of them. The ten most abundant clones make up 1.8% of the sample.

This clone was recorded a few times. It lacks a known antigen. No much larger clone exists at a distance of one base, and base qualities are not known. Overall study outcomes, separate from this receptor: In both the original and validation cohorts, the classifier was reported to diagnose cytomegalovirus status with high specificity and sensitivity. Three of the identified cytomegalovirus-associated TCR beta chains were confirmed in vitro to be specific for cytomegalovirus antigens. It was suggested by the authors that the approach could potentially be generalized to other disease states and immunological phenotypes. According to a later genetic analysis, donors in an Asian-associated ancestry cluster had fewer N-insertions in productive TCRs than the roughly 670-donor mean. A later analysis reported that several top co-occurrence clusters appeared linked to parvovirus B19, influenza, CMV and Epstein-Barr virus. When HLA alleles, especially DR and DQ, strongly co-occurred, attributing TCR associations to individual alleles was difficult. Because HLA typing was unavailable for some donors at each locus, only the typed subset was used in association tests. In a later analysis, TCR association rates were found to vary across HLA loci, with the most associated TCRs seen for DRB1 alleles and the fewest for HLA-C alleles. While some public TCRs were present in many individuals, most TCR sequences turned up only very rarely across donors. A further reported finding was that TCR beta sequences accurately predicted the HLA-A and HLA-B alleles for most subjects in the first cohort. Over 15 rarely observed V segments, including chromosome 9 orphons, were excluded from the earlier analysis of several hundred of the donors because counts were too low. In an earlier analysis of 450 to 750 of the donors, most TCR beta V segments appeared in productive rearrangements about 90% or about 30% of the time, broadly matching IMGT annotations. In this cohort, only TCR beta chains were sequenced, and detectable features were limited by the absence of alpha or paired-chain data. Most CMV-associated TCR beta chains appeared to be HLA-restricted in a later analysis, and the HLA associations seemed to be driven largely by CMV exposure. The study listed 164 TCR beta chains as associated with cytomegalovirus. A later genetic analysis associated a missense DCLRE1C variant with V-gene and J-gene trimming of TCR beta chains, and an independent cohort replicated the association. Correlated functional status among segregating V segments might reflect linkage disequilibrium, but an unknown experimental factor could not be ruled out. Compared with equally common non-associated chains, HLA-associated TCR beta chains in a later analysis were more clonally expanded and had lower generation probabilities. For the cohort, immune exposure information was limited to CMV serostatus. Roughly uniform sequencing depth across donors was assumed in presence/absence analyses, although this assumption may not hold. In a later analysis, about 17,000 TCR beta sequences were associated with specific HLA alleles at a false discovery rate of 0.05. A cluster of highly shared sequence variants was judged likely to be a technical artifact of the sequencing pipeline.

In total, approximately 610 healthy bone marrow donors made up the cohort. All cohort members were sampled while nominally healthy, although unrecorded immune exposures were likely present. The donor was CMV seronegative and belonged to the group of roughly 330 seronegative cohort members. Every donor gave a peripheral blood sample, and the peripheral blood mononuclear cells from that sample were used for TCR beta sequencing. Genomic DNA was extracted from the blood cell samples with the Qiagen DNeasy Blood Extraction Kit. Input material: PBMCs. This TCR was recovered from a man aged 50-59 years in good health and CMV-seronegative.

The CDR3 amino acid sequence is: CASKTGFSSNQPQHF. DNA sequence: TGTGCCAGCAAGACAGGATTTTCAAGCAATCAGCCCCAGCATTTT. Recombination connected TRBV2 to TRBJ1-5; a tentative D match to TRBD1 spans 6 bases. The CDR3 runs 15 amino acids, cysteine and phenylalanine included. Only the CDR3 part of the read is kept: 45 bases, read in frame from the first base. CDR1 and CDR2, looked up from the germline V gene, are SNHLY and FYNNEI. Between the V and J ends, shortened by 7 bases and 1 base respectively, the junction contains 14 bases.